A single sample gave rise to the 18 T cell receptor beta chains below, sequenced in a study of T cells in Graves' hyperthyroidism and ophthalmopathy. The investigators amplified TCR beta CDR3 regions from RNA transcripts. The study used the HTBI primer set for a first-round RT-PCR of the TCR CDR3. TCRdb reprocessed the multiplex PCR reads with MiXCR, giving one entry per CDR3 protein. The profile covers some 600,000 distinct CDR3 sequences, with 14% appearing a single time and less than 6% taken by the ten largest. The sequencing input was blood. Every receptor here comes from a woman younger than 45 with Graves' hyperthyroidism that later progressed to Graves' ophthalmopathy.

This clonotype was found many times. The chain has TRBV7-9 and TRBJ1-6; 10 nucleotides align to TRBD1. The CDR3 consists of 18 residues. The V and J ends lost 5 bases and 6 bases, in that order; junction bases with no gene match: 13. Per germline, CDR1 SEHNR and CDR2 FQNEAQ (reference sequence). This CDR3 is CASSRGETGGSFNSPLHF. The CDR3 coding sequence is TGTGCCAGCAGCCGAGGCGAGACAGGGGGCTCTTTTAATTCACCCCTCCACTTT.

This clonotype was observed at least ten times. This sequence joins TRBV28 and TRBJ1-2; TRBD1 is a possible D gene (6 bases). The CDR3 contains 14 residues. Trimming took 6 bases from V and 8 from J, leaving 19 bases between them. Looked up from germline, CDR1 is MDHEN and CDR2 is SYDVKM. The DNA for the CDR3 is TGTGCCAGCAGACCGCCGGGACACGGTTGGGGCTACACCTTC. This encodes CASRPPGHGWGYTF.

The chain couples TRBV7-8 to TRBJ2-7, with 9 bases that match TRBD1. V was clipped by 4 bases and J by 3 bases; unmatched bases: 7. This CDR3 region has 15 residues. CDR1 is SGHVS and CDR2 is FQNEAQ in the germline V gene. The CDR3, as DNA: TGTGCCAGCAGCTGGCAGGGACAGGGAAACTACGAGCAGTACTTC. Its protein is CASSWQGQGNYEQYF.

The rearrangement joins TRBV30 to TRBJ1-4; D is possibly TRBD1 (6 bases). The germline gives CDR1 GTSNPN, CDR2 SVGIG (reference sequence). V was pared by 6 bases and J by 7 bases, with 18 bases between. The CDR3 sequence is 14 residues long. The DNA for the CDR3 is TGTGCCTGCCGGGACAACGGAGGGAGTGAAAAACTGTTTTTT. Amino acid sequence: CACRDNGGSEKLFF.

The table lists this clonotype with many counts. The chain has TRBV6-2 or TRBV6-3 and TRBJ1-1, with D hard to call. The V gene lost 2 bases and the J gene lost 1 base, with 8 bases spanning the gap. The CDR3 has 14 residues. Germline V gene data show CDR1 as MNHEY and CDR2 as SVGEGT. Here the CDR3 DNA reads TGTGCCAGCAGTTACCAGGCCTGGAACACTGAAGCTTTCTTT. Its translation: CASSYQAWNTEAFF.

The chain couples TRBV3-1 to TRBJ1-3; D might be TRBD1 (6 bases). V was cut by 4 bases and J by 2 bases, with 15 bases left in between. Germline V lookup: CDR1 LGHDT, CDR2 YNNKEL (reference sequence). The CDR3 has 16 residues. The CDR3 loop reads CASSPITDSPGNTIYF. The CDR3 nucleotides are TGTGCCAGCAGCCCCATCACGGACAGCCCTGGAAACACCATATATTTT.

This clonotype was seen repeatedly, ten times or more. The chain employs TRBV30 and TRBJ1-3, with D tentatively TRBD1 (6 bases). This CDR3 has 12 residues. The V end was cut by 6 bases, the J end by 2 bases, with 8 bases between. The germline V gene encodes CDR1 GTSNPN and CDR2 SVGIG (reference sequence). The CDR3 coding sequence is TGTGCCTGCGGACAGACTGGAAACACCATATATTTT. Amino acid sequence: CACGQTGNTIYF.

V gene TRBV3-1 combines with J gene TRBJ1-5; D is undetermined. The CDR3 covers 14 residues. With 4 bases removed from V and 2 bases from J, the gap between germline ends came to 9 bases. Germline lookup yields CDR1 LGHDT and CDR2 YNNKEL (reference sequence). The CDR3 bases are TGTGCCAGCAGCCCCATGGCGGGCAATCAGCCCCAGCATTTT. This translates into CASSPMAGNQPQHF.

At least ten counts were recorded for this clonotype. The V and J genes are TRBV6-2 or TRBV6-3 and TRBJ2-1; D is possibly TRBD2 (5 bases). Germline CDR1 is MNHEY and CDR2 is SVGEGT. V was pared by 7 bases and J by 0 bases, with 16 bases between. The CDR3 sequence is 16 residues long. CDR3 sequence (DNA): TGTGCCAGCAACCAGGTAGGGAGAGGCTCCTACAATGAGCAGTTCTTC. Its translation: CASNQVGRGSYNEQFF.

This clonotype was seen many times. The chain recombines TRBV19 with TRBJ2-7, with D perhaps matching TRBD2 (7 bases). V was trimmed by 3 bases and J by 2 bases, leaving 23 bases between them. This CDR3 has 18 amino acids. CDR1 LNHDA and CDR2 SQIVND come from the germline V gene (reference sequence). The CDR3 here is CASSIGLNRASGAYEQYF. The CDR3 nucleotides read TGTGCCAGTAGTATTGGCTTGAACAGGGCTAGCGGCGCCTACGAGCAGTACTTC.

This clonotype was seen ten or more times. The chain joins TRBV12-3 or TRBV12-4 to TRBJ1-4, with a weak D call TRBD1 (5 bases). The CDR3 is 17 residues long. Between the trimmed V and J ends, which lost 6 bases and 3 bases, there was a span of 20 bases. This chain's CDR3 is CASSSELGRGANEKLFF. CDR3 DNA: TGTGCCAGCAGCTCGGAGTTGGGTAGGGGAGCTAATGAAAAACTGTTTTTT.

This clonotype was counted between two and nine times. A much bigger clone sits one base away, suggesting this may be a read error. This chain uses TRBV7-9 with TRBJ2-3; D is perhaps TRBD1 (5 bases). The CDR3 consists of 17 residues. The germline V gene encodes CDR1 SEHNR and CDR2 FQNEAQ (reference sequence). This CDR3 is CASSLPPEAQFTGTQYF. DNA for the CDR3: TGTGCCAGCAGCTTACCTCCCGAGGCTCAATTCACAGGTACGCAGTATTTT.

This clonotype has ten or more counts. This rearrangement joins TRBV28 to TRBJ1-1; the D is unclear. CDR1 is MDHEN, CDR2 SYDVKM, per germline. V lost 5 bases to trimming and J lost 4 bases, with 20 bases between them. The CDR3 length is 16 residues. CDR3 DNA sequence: TGTGCCAGCAGTCACCCCGACGTGACCCGGGGCACTGAAGCTTTCTTT. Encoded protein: CASSHPDVTRGTEAFF.

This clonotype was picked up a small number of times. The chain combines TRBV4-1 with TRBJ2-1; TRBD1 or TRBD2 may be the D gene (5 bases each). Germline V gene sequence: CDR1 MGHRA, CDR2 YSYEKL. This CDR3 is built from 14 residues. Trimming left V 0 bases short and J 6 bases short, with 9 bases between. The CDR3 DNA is TGCGCCAGCAGCCAAGATCCGGGACCCAATGAGCAGTTCTTC. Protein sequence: CASSQDPGPNEQFF.

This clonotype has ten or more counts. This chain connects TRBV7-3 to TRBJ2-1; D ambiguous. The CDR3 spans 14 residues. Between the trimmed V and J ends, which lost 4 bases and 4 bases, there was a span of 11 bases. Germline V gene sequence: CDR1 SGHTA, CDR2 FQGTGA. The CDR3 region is CASSSDGRYNEQFF. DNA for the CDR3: TGTGCCAGCAGCTCGGACGGTCGATACAATGAGCAGTTCTTC.

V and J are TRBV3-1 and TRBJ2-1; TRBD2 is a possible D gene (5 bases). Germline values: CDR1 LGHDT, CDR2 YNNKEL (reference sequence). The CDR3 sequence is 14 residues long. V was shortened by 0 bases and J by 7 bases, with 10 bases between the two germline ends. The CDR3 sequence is CASSQERTGNEQFF. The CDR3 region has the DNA TGTGCCAGCAGCCAAGAAAGGACTGGGAATGAGCAGTTCTTC.

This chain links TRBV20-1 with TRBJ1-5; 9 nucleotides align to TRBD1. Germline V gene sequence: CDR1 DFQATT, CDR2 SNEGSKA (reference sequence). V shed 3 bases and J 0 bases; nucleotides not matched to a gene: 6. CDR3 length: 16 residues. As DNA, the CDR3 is TGCAGTGCTAGGAAACAGGGGGCGATTAGCAATCAGCCCCAGCATTTT. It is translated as CSARKQGAISNQPQHF.

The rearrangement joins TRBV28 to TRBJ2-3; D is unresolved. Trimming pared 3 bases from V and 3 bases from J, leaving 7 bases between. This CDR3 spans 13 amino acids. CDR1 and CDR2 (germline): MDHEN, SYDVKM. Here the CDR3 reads CASSFAATDTQYF. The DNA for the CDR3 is TGTGCCAGCAGTTTTGCCGCGACAGATACGCAGTATTTT.